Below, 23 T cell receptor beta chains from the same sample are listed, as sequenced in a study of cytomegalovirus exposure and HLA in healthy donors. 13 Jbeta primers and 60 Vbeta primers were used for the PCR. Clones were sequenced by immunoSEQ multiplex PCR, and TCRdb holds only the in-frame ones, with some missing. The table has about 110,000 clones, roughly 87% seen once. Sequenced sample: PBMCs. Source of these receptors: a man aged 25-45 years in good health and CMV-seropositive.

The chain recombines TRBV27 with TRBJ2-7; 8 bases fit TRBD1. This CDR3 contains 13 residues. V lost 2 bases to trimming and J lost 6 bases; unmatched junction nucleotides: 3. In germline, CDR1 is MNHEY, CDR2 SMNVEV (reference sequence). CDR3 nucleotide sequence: TGTGCCAGCAGTTTAGACAGGGGAGGCGAGCAGTACTTC. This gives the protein CASSLDRGGEQYF.

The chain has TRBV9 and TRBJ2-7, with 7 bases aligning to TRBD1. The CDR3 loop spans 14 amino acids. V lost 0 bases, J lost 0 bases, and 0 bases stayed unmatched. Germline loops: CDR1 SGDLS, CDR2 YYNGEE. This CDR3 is CASSVDRGSYEQYF. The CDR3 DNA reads TGTGCCAGCAGCGTAGACAGGGGCTCCTACGAGCAGTACTTC.

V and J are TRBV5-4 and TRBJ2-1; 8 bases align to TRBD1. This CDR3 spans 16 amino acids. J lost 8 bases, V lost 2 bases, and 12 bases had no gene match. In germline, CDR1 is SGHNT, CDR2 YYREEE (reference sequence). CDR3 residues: CASSLGGQGARYEQFF. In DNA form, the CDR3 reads TGTGCCAGCAGCTTAGGTGGGCAGGGGGCGCGGTATGAGCAGTTCTTC.

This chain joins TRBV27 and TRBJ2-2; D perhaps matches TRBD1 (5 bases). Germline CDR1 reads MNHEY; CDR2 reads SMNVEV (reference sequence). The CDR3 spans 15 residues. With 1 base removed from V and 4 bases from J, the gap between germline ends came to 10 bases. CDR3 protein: CASSLLTETTGELFF. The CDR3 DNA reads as TGTGCCAGCAGTTTATTGACAGAGACCACCGGGGAGCTGTTTTTT.

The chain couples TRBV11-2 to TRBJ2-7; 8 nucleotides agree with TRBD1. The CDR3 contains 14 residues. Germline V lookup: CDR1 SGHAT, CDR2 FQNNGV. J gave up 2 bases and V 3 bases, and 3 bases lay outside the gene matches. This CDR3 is CASSFETGAYEQYF. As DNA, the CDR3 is TGTGCCAGCAGCTTCGAGACAGGGGCCTACGAGCAGTACTTC.

The CDR3 bases are TGTGCCAGCTCTCTTCAGACTAGCACAGATACGCAGTATTTT. It is translated as CASSLQTSTDTQYF. V usage is TRBV18 and J usage is TRBJ2-3; no reliable D call. CDR3 size: 14 residues. The V end lost 6 bases, the J end lost 0 bases, and 10 bases lay between the germline ends. Germline V gene sequence: CDR1 KGHSH, CDR2 LQKENI.

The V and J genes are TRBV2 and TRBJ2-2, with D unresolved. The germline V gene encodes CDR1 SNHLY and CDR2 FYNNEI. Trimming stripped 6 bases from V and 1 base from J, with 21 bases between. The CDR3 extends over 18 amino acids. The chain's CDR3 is CASSVFGSTLLNTGELFF. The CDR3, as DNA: TGTGCCAGCAGCGTATTCGGGTCCACCCTTTTGAACACCGGGGAGCTGTTTTTT.

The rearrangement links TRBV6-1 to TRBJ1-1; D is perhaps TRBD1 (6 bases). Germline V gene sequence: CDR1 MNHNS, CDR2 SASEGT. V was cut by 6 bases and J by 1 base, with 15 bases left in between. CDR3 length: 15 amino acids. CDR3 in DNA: TGTGCCAGCAGAATTAGGGGGGGAGAGAACACTGAAGCTTTCTTT. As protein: CASRIRGGENTEAFF.

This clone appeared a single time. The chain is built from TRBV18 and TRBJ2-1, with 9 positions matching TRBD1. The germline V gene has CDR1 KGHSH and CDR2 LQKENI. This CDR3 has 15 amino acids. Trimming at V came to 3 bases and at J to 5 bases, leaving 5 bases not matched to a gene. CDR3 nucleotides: TGTGCCAGCTCACCTGCTAGGACAGGGGACAATGAGCAGTTCTTC. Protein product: CASSPARTGDNEQFF.

The CDR3 sequence: CASSATTSGQETQYF. CDR3 nucleotides: TGCGCCAGCAGCGCTACGACTAGCGGCCAAGAGACCCAGTACTTC. The chain joins TRBV5-1 to TRBJ2-5; 9 positions agree with TRBD2. Germline trimming cut 4 bases from V and 1 base from J; bases unmatched to any gene: 5. This CDR3 has 15 residues. Germline V gives CDR1 SGHRS, CDR2 YFSETQ.

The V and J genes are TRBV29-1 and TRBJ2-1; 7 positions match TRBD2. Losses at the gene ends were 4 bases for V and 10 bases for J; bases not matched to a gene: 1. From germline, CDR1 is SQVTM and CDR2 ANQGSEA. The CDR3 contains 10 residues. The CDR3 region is CSVGGGEQFF. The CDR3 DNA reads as TGCAGCGTTGGGGGGGGAGAGCAGTTCTTC.

The CDR3 reads CASSLNWGAGTTGGGEQFF. The CDR3 bases are TGCGCCAGCAGCCTGAATTGGGGGGCTGGGACTACGGGGGGAGGTGAGCAGTTCTTC. The chain couples TRBV5-1 to TRBJ2-1; tentatively, D is TRBD2 (7 bases). Germline V gene lookup returns CDR1 SGHRS and CDR2 YFSETQ. CDR3 length equals 19 residues. V was trimmed by 4 bases and J by 9 bases, leaving 32 bases between them. Drawing the rest from reference TRBV5-1 and TRBJ2-1, the complete variable domain is KAGVTQTPRYLIKTRGQQVTLSCSPISGHRSVSWYQQTPGQGLQFLFEYFSETQRNKGNFPGRFSGRQFSNSRSEMNVSTLELGDSALYLCASSLNWGAGTTGGGEQFFGPGTRLTVL.

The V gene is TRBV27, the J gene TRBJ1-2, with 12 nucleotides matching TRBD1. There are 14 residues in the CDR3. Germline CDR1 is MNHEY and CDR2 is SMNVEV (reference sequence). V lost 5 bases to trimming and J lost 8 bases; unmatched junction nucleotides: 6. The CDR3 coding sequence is TGTGCCAGCAGTGGGCGGGACAGGGGGCGAGGCTACACCTTC. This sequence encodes CASSGRDRGRGYTF.

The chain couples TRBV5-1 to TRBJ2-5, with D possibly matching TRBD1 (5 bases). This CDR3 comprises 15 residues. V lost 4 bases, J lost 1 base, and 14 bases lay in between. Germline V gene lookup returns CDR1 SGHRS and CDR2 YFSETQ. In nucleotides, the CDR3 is TGCGCCAGCAGCCCTAGGGGTTTTGGCCAAGAGACCCAGTACTTC. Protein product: CASSPRGFGQETQYF.

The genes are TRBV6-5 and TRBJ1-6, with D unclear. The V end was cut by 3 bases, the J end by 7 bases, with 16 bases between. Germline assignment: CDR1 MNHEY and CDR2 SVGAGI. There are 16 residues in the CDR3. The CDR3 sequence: CASSYLLTRMNSPLHF. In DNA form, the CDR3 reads TGTGCCAGCAGTTATCTCCTGACCAGGATGAATTCACCCCTCCACTTT.

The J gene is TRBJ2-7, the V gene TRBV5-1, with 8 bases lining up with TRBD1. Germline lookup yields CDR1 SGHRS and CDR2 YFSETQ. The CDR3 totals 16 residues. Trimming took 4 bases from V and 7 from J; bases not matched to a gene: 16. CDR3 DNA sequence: TGCGCCAGCAGCGCAGGGACAGGACCAATCGAGGGGGAGCAGTACTTC. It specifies CASSAGTGPIEGEQYF.

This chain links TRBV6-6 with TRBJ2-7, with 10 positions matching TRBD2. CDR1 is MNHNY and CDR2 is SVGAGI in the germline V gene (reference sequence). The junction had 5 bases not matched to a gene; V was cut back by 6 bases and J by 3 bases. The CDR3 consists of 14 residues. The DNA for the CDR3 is TGTGCCAGCAGCCCTAGCGGGGGCCTCTACGAGCAGTACTTC. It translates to CASSPSGGLYEQYF.

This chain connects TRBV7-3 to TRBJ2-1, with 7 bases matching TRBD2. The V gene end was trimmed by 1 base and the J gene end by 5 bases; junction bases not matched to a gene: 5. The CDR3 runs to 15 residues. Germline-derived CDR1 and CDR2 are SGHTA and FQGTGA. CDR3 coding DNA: TGTGCCAGCAGCTTAAGCGGGGGTAACCACAATGAGCAGTTCTTC. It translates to CASSLSGGNHNEQFF.

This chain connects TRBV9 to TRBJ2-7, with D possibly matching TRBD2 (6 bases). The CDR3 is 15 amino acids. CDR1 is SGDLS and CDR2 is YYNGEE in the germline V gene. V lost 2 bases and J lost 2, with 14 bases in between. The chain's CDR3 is CASSVSGDWAYEQYF. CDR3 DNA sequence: TGTGCCAGCAGCGTTTCCGGGGACTGGGCCTACGAGCAGTACTTC.

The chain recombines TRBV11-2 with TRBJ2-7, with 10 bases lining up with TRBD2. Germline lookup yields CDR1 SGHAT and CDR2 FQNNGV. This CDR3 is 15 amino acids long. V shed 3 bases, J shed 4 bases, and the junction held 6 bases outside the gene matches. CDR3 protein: CASSFKRGGLYEQYF. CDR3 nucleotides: TGTGCCAGCAGCTTTAAGCGGGGGGGTTTGTACGAGCAGTACTTC.

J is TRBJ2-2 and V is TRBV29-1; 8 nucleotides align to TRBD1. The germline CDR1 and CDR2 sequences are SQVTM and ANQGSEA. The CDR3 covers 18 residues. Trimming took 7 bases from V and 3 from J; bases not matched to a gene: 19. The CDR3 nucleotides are TGCAGCGCCTCCCCTACCCGGGGCAGGGGGCCTGACACCGGGGAGCTGTTTTTT. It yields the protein CSASPTRGRGPDTGELFF.

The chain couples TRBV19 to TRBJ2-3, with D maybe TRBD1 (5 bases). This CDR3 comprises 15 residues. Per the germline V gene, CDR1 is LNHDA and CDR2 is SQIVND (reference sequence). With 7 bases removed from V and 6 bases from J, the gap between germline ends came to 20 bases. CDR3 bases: TGTGCCAGTAAATCTAGGGGAAGCTATGTGGATACGCAGTATTTT. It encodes CASKSRGSYVDTQYF.

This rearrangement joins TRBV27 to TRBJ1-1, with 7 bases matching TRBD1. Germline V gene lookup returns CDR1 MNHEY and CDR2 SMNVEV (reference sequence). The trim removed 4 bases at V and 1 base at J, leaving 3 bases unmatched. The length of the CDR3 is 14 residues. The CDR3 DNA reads TGTGCCAGCAGTTACCAGGGGGGGAACACTGAAGCTTTCTTT. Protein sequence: CASSYQGGNTEAFF.